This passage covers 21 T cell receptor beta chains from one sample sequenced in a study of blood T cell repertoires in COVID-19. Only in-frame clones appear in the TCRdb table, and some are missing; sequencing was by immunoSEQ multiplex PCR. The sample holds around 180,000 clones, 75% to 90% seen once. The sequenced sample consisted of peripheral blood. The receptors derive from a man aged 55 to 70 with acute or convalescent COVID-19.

CDR3 sequence (DNA): TGTGCCAGCAGCTTGGGACAGGGGGCCTTTTACGAGCAGTACTTC. Translated: CASSLGQGAFYEQYF. This chain uses TRBV11-2 with TRBJ2-7, with 12 nucleotides matching TRBD1. V dropped 3 bases and J dropped 4; count of bases not matched to a gene: 4. The CDR3 is made up of 15 amino acids. The germline V gene encodes CDR1 SGHAT and CDR2 FQNNGV.

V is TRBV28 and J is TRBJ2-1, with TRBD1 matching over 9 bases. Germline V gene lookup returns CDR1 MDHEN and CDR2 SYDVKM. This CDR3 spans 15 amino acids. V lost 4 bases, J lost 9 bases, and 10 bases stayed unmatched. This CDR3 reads CASSWGQGRGVEQFF. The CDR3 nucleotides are TGTGCCAGCAGTTGGGGACAGGGTAGAGGGGTTGAGCAGTTCTTC. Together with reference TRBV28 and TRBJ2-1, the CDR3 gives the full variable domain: DVKVTQSSRYLVKRTGEKVFLECVQDMDHENMFWYRQDPGLGLRLIYFSYDVKMKEKGDIPEGYSVSREKKERFSLILESASTNQTSMYLCASSWGQGRGVEQFFGPGTRLTVL.

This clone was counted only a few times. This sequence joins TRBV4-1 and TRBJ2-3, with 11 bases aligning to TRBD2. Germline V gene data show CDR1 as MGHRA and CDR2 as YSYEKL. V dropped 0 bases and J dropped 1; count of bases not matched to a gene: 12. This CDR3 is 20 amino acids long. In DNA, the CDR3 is TGCGCCAGCAGCCAAGATCAGGGGGCTAGCGGGAGGAGCCGCACAGATACGCAGTATTTT. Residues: CASSQDQGASGRSRTDTQYF.

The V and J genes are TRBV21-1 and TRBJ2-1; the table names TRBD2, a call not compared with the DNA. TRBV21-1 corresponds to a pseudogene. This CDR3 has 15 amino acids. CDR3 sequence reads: CASSKPGGLDHEQFF. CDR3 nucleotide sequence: TGTGCCAGCAGCAAACCAGGAGGACTAGATCATGAGCAGTTCTTC.

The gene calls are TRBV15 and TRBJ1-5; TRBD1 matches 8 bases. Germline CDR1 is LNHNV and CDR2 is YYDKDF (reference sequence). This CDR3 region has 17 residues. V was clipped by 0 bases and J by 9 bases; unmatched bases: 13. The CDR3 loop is CATSRERAGGIRTPQHF. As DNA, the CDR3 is TGTGCCACCAGCAGAGAGAGGGCAGGGGGCATACGTACGCCCCAGCATTTT.

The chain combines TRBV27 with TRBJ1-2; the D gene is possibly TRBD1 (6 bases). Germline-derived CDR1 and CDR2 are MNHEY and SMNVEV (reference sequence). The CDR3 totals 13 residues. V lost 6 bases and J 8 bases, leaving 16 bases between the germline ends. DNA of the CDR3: TGTGCCAGCAGGGGGAGGGGGTCTGGGGGCTACACCTTC. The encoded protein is CASRGRGSGGYTF.

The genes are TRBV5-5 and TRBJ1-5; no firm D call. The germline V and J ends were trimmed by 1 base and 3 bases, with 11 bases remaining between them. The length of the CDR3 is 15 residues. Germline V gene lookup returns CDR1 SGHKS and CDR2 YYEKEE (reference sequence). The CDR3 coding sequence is TGTGCCAGCAGCTTGAGCTTATATTCCAATCAGCCCCAGCATTTT. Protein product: CASSLSLYSNQPQHF. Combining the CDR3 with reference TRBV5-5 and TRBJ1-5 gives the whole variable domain DAGVTQSPTHLIKTRGQQVTLRCSPISGHKSVSWYQQVLGQGPQFIFQYYEKEERGRGNFPDRFSARQFPNYSSELNVNALLLGDSALYLCASSLSLYSNQPQHFGDGTRLSIL.

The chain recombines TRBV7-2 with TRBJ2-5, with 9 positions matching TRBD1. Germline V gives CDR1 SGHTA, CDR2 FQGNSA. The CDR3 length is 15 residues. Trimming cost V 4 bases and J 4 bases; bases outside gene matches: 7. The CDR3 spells CASSSQTGGGETQYF. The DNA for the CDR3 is TGTGCCAGCAGCTCTCAGACAGGGGGAGGAGAGACCCAGTACTTC.

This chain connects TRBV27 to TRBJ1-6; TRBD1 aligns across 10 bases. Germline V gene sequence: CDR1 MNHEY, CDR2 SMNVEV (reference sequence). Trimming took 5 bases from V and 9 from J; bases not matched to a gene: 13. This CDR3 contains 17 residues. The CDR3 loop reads CASSDSGTGVLISPLHF. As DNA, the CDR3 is TGTGCCAGCAGTGACTCCGGGACAGGGGTTCTCATTTCACCCCTCCACTTT.

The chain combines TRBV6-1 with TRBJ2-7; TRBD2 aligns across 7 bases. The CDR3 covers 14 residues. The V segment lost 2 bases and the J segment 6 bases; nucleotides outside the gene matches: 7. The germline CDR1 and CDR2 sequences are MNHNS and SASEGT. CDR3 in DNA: TGTGCCAGCAGTGAAAGCGGCGGGAGCAGCGAGCAGTACTTC. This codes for CASSESGGSSEQYF.

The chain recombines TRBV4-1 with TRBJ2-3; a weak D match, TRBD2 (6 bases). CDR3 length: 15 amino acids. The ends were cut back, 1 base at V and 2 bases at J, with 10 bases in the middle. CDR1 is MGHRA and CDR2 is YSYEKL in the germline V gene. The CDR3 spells CASSQVERATDTQYF. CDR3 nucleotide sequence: TGCGCCAGCAGCCAAGTCGAGCGGGCCACAGATACGCAGTATTTT.

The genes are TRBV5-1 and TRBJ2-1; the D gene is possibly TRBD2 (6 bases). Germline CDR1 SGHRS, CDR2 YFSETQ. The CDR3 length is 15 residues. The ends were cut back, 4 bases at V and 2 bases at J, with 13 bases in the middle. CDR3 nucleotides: TGCGCCAGCAGCCCTAGGAGGGAGGCCTACAATGAGCAGTTCTTC. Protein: CASSPRREAYNEQFF.

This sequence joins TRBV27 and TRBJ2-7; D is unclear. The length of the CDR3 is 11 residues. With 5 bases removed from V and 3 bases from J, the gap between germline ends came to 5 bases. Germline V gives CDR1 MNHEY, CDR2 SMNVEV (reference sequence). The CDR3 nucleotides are TGTGCCAGCAGTCGAGGCTACGAGCAGTACTTC. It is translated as CASSRGYEQYF.

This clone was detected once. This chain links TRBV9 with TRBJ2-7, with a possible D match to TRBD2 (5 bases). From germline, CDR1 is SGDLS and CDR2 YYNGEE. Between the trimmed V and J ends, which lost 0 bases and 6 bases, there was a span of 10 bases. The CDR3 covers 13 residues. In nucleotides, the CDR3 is TGTGCCAGCAGCGTAGCCCGGGGAGCCGAGCAGTACTTC. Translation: CASSVARGAEQYF.

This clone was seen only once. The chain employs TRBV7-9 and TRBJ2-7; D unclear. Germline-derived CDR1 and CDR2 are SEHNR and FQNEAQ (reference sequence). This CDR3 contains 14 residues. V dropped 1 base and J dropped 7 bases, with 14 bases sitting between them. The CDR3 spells CASSLVSKPREQYF. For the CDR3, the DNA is TGTGCCAGCAGCTTAGTGTCCAAACCGAGGGAGCAGTACTTC.

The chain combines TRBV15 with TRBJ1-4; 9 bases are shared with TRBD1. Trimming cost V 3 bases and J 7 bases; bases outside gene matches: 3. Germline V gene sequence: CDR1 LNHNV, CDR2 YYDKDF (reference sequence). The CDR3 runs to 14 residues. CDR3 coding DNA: TGTGCCACCAGCAGGGACAGGGGAAGTGAAAAACTGTTTTTT. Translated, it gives CATSRDRGSEKLFF.

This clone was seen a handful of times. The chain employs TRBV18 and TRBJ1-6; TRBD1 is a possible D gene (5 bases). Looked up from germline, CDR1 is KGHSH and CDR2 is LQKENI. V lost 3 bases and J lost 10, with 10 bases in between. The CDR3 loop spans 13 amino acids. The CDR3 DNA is TGTGCCAGCTCACCCGGGGGTAACTCACCCCTCCACTTT. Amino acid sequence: CASSPGGNSPLHF. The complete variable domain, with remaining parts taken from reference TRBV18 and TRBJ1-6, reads NAGVMQNPRHLVRRRGQEARLRCSPMKGHSHVYWYRQLPEEGLKFMVYLQKENIIDESGMPKERFSAEFPKEGPSILRIQQVVRGDSAAYFCASSPGGNSPLHFGNGTRLTVT.

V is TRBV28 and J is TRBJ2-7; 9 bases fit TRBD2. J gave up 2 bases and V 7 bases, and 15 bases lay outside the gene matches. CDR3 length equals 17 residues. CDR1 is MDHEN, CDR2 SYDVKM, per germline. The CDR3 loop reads CASTVTGAGGPTYEQYF. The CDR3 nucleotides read TGTGCCAGCACCGTCACAGGGGCGGGAGGGCCTACCTACGAGCAGTACTTC.

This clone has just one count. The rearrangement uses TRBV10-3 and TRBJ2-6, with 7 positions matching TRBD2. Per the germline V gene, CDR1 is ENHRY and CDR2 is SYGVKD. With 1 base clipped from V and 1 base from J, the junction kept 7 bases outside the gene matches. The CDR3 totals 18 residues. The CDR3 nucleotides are TGTGCCATCAGTGAGTTCTCCGCGGGAGCTTCTGGGGCCAACGTCCTGACTTTC. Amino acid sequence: CAISEFSAGASGANVLTF.

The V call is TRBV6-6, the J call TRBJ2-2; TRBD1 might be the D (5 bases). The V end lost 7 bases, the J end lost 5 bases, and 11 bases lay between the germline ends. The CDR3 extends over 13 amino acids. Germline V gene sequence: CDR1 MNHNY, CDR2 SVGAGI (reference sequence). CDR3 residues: CASTERGTGELFF. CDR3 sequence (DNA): TGTGCCAGCACCGAAAGGGGAACCGGGGAGCTGTTTTTT.

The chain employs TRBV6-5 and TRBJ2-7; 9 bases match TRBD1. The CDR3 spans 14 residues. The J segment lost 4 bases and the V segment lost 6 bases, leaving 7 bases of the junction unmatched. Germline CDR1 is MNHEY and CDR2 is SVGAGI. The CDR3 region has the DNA TGTGCCAGCAGGGAGGGGACAGGGAGGTACGAGCAGTACTTC. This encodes CASREGTGRYEQYF.